The table lists the clone carrying this TCR beta chain with many counts. No antigen is known for it. Two rounds of multiplex PCR amplified TCR beta CDR3 from genomic DNA. The authors ran first-round PCR with primers specific to each TRBV and TRBJ gene. TCRdb re-derived calls from the multiplex PCR reads in MiXCR, one entry per CDR3 protein. The repertoire holds fewer than 30,000 distinct CDR3 sequences, with 46% as singletons. Germline V gives CDR1 LNHNV, CDR2 YYDKDF (reference sequence). The CDR3 totals 18 residues. Germline trimming cut 0 bases from V and 6 bases from J; bases unmatched to any gene: 9. This entry comes from a study of prognosis after radiotherapy for stage I lung cancer. Findings of the study overall: A fall in unique TCR clone counts followed stereotactic body radiation therapy, with medians of approximately 9,600 versus 7,200.

This chain joins TRBV15 and TRBJ2-4; TRBD2 agrees at 12 bases. The material was PBMCs, obtained before or after stereotactic body radiation therapy (not recorded which). The TCR was taken from a donor of 50 years or more with non-small cell lung cancer. CDR3 sequence: CATSRDGSSGRAGNIQYF. Written as DNA, the CDR3 is TGTGCCACCAGCAGAGATGGCTCTAGCGGGAGGGCCGGAAACATTCAGTACTTC.